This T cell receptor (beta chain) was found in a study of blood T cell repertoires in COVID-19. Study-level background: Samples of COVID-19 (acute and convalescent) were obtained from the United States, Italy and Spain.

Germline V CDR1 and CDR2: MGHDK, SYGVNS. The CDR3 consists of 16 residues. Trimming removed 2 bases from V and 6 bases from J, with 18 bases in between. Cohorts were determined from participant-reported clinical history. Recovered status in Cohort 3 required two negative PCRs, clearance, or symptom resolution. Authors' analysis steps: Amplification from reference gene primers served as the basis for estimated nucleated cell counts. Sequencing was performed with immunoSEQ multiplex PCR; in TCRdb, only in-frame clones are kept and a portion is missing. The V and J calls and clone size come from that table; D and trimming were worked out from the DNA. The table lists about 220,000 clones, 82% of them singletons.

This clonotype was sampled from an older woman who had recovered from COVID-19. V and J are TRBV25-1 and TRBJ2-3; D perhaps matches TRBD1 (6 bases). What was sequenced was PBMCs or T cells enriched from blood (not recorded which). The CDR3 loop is CASSEVGTGSPDTQYF. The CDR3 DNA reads TGTGCCAGCAGTGAAGTGGGAACAGGGAGCCCGGATACGCAGTATTTT.